Presented here are 17 T cell receptor beta chains from one specimen sequenced in a study of CD8+CD57+ T cells in acquired aplastic anemia. Profiling of TCR beta VDJ combinations and CDR3 sequences used genomic DNA as template. One entry per CDR3 protein, called by TCRdb with MiXCR from the reads. The data show a few hundred thousand distinct CDR3 sequences, approximately 57% seen once. The sequencing sample was made of sorted CD4+, CD8+, or CD8+CD57+ T cells (not recorded which) from PBMCs. These receptors came from a human donor with severe aplastic anemia or a healthy control (not recorded which).

There are many counts of this clonotype. V is TRBV5-1 and J is TRBJ1-6; 12 nucleotides agree with TRBD1. Germline assignment: CDR1 SGHRS and CDR2 YFSETQ. The V gene end was trimmed by 0 bases and the J gene end by 7 bases; junction bases not matched to a gene: 2. The CDR3 totals 16 residues. CDR3 region: CASSLEGQGANSPLHF. The CDR3 nucleotides are TGCGCCAGCAGCTTGGAGGGACAGGGGGCCAATTCACCCCTCCACTTT.

With regard to this clonotype: Sequence at one end of the junction differs from germline and may be a read error. This chain uses TRBV5-1 with TRBJ2-7, with D tentatively TRBD1 or TRBD2 (5 bases each). The CDR3 totals 15 residues. CDR1 and CDR2 (germline): SGHRS, YFSETQ. CDR3 DNA: TGCACCAGCAGCCGAGGATCAGGGACCAATTACGGGCAGTACTTC. Its translation is CTSSRGSGTNYGQYF.

This clonotype has just a few counts. V is TRBV5-1 and J is TRBJ2-7, with D uncertain. The CDR3 spans 15 residues. Deletions cut 4 bases from V and 1 base from J, with 15 bases between. Germline V lookup: CDR1 SGHRS, CDR2 YFSETQ. As DNA, the CDR3 is TGCGCCAGCAGCCCTGGGCACTTGGGGTCCTACGAGCAGTACTTC. Its protein is CASSPGHLGSYEQYF.

V is TRBV19 and J is TRBJ1-5; the match to TRBD1 covers 9 bases. The CDR3 runs to 13 residues. V lost 6 bases, J lost 6 bases, and 3 bases stayed unmatched. Per germline, CDR1 LNHDA and CDR2 SQIVND (reference sequence). The CDR3 sequence: CASRDRGGQPQHF. CDR3 coding DNA: TGTGCCAGTAGGGACAGGGGTGGTCAGCCCCAGCATTTT.

This chain joins TRBV7-9 and TRBJ1-4; 10 bases map to TRBD1. V lost 2 bases, J lost 5 bases, and 2 bases stayed unmatched. The CDR3 runs 15 residues. CDR1 is SEHNR, CDR2 FQNEAQ, per germline (reference sequence). In DNA, the CDR3 is TGTGCCAGCAGCTTATGGACAGGGGGGAATGAAAAACTGTTTTTT. Protein: CASSLWTGGNEKLFF.

In its sample, this clonotype was seen a few times. Possible read error: a much larger clone is one base away. The CDR3 nucleotides are TGCAGCGTTGCGCAGGAGAACTATGGCTACACCTTC. Residues: CSVAQENYGYTF. The chain links TRBV29-1 to TRBJ1-2; unclear D gene. The CDR3 extends over 12 amino acids. The V gene's germline CDR1 is SQVTM and CDR2 ANQGSEA. V dropped 4 bases and J dropped 2 bases, with 8 bases sitting between them. Supplemented by reference TRBV29-1 and TRBJ1-2, the full variable domain reads SAVISQKPSRDICQRGTSLTIQCQVDSQVTMMFWYRQQPGQSLTLIATANQGSEATYESGFVIDKFPISRPNLTFSTLTVSNMSPEDSSIYLCSVAQENYGYTFGSGTRLTVV.

About this clonotype: No conserved phenylalanine or tryptophan ends this CDR3, so it is likely a read error. No DNA is shown, since the ends of the CDR3 on it are uncertain; the CDR3 is the one TCRdb lists. The rearrangement joins TRBV9 to TRBJ1-3; the table's D call of TRBD1 was not tested on the DNA. The CDR3 spans 9 amino acids, including both terminal residues. Germline V gene lookup returns CDR1 SGDLS and CDR2 YYNGEE. This chain's CDR3 is CASNQGGSA.

A word on this clonotype: The final CDR3 position lacks the conserved phenylalanine or tryptophan, pointing to a likely read error. The rearrangement uses TRBV20-1 and TRBJ1-2, with D possibly TRBD1 on 5 matching bases. The V gene's germline CDR1 is DFQATT and CDR2 SNEGSKA (reference sequence). V dropped 3 bases and J dropped 2 bases, with 16 bases sitting between them. The CDR3 contains 15 residues. The CDR3 DNA reads as TGCAGTGCTAGGCCCCAGGCGACAGCCAACTATGGCTACACCCTC. Translation: CSARPQATANYGYTL.

This chain's CDR3 is CASSAAGTGNTGELFF. CDR3 sequence (DNA): TGTGCCAGCAGCGCAGCCGGGACAGGGAACACCGGGGAGCTGTTTTTT. The rearrangement joins TRBV9 to TRBJ2-2; 8 bases match TRBD1. The J segment lost 1 base and the V segment lost 3 bases, leaving 5 bases of the junction unmatched. Germline CDR1 and CDR2: SGDLS and YYNGEE. The CDR3 totals 16 residues.

The CDR3 DNA sequence: TGTGCCAGCAGCTTCCCCGGGACTGTGGAAGACACCATATATTTT. Translation: CASSFPGTVEDTIYF. The V and J genes are TRBV7-8 and TRBJ1-3, with D maybe TRBD1 (5 bases). Germline loops: CDR1 SGHVS, CDR2 FQNEAQ. The CDR3 loop spans 15 amino acids. The V gene lost 3 bases and the J gene lost 8 bases, with 17 bases spanning the gap.

The chain has TRBV11-2 and TRBJ1-4, with a tentative D call TRBD1 (6 bases). Per the germline V gene, CDR1 is SGHAT and CDR2 is FQNNGV. Deletions cut 2 bases from V and 7 bases from J, with 14 bases between. The CDR3 runs to 15 residues. The chain's CDR3 is CASSLYGDKGEKLFF. The CDR3 DNA reads TGTGCCAGCAGCTTATACGGGGACAAGGGTGAAAAACTGTTTTTT.

This clonotype occurred many times. The chain is built from TRBV2 and TRBJ1-1; D unresolved. In germline, CDR1 is SNHLY, CDR2 FYNNEI. The ends were cut back, 0 bases at V and 1 base at J, with 9 bases in the middle. The CDR3 covers 15 residues. CDR3: CASSEAGISNTEAFF. The CDR3 DNA reads as TGTGCCAGCAGTGAAGCTGGCATCTCGAACACTGAAGCTTTCTTT.

J is TRBJ2-7 and V is TRBV25-1; the D gene is possibly TRBD1 (5 bases). The CDR3 covers 13 residues. Germline CDR1 and CDR2: MGHDK and SYGVNS. DNA for the CDR3: TGTGTCGAAGGTCGTAAGGGGTCTAGCGAGCAGTACTTC. Protein product: CVEGRKGSSEQYF.

The V gene is TRBV20-1, the J gene TRBJ1-5, with 7 positions matching TRBD1. V gave up 2 bases and J gave up 1 base; unmatched junction bases: 5. This CDR3 contains 15 residues. Per the germline V gene, CDR1 is DFQATT and CDR2 is SNEGSKA (reference sequence). The CDR3: CSARTRGGSNQPQHF. The CDR3 coding sequence is TGCAGTGCTAGAACCAGGGGGGGAAGCAATCAGCCCCAGCATTTT.

This clonotype was detected a few times. The genes are TRBV20-1 and TRBJ1-1, with D tentatively TRBD1 (6 bases). The V end lost 6 bases, the J end lost 3 bases, and 17 bases lay between the germline ends. The CDR3 totals 14 residues. Germline CDR1 DFQATT, CDR2 SNEGSKA (reference sequence). Here the CDR3 reads CSARRADSDTEAFF. The CDR3 DNA sequence: TGCAGTGCACGACGAGCGGACAGTGACACTGAAGCTTTCTTT.

This sequence joins TRBV7-2 and TRBJ2-3, with 11 bases fitting TRBD2. CDR1 is SGHTA and CDR2 is FQGNSA in the germline V gene. V dropped 3 bases and J dropped 0; count of bases not matched to a gene: 5. This CDR3 is 17 amino acids long. The CDR3 DNA reads as TGTGCCAGCAGCTTCGGAAGGACTAGCGGGAGCACAGATACGCAGTATTTT. Protein: CASSFGRTSGSTDTQYF.

This clonotype was seen more than once but under ten times. The chain recombines TRBV15 with TRBJ1-1, with D possibly being TRBD1 (5 bases). The V gene lost 8 bases and the J gene lost 4 bases, with 14 bases spanning the gap. The CDR3 is made up of 13 amino acids. Germline-derived CDR1 and CDR2 are LNHNV and YYDKDF (reference sequence). The DNA for the CDR3 is TGTGCCACCCCCCGCCAGGGACGCACTGAAGCTTTCTTT. It is translated as CATPRQGRTEAFF.